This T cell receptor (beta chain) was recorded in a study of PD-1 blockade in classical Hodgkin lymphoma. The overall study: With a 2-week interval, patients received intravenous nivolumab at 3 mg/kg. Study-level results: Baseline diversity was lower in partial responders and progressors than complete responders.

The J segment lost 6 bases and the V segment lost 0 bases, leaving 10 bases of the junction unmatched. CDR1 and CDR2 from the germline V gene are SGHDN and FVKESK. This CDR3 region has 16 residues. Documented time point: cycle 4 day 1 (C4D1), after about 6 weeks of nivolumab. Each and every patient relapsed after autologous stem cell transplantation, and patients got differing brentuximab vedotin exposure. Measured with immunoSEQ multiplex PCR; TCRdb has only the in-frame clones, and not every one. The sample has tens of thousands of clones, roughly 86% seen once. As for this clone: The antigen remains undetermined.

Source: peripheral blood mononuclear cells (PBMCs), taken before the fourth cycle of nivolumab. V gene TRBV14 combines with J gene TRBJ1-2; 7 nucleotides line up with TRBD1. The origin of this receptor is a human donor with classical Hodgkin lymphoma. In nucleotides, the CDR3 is TGTGCCAGCAGCCAAGATCTCCAGACAGGGAGGAATGGCTACACCTTC. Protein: CASSQDLQTGRNGYTF. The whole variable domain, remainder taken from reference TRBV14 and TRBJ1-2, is EAGVTQFPSHSVIEKGQTVTLRCDPISGHDNLYWYRRVMGKEIKFLLHFVKESKQDESGMPNNRFLAERTGGTYSTLKVQPAELEDSGVYFCASSQDLQTGRNGYTFGSGTRLTVV.